Listed below are T cell receptor beta chains from one sample, sequenced in a study of blood T cell repertoires in COVID-19. Clones were read by immunoSEQ multiplex PCR, and TCRdb kept only the in-frame ones, dropping some. Of about 440,000 clones in the sample, 90% were seen once. The sequenced sample consisted of PBMCs or T cells enriched from blood (not recorded which). These receptors all stem from a young man who had recovered from COVID-19. The CDR3 runs from the conserved cysteine through the conserved F or W. D genes are given only for firm matches. Where a row states a size, it is once, few, many or the class of an expanded clone; other rows omit it.

d_call	j_call	clone_size	v_call	cdr3_aa	cdr3_nt
.	TRBJ1-1	.	TRBV3-1/TRBV3-2	CASSPWDTGEAFF	TGTGCCAGCAGCCCCTGGGACACCGGGGAAGCTTTCTTT
.	TRBJ2-7	.	TRBV15	CATSRDLTGVREQYF	TGTGCCACCAGCAGAGATTTGACGGGAGTCAGAGAGCAGTACTTC
.	TRBJ1-2	.	TRBV3-1/TRBV3-2	CASSESLLGGYTF	TGTGCCAGCAGCGAAAGCCTACTGGGCGGCTACACCTTC
TRBD1	TRBJ2-7	.	TRBV9	CASSETGTGGRGEQYF	TGTGCCAGCAGCGAGACCGGGACAGGGGGCCGAGGCGAGCAGTACTTC
.	TRBJ1-6	.	TRBV11-3	CASSLSSGGGSPLHF	TGTGCCAGCAGCTTAAGCTCGGGTGGGGGGTCACCCCTCCACTTT
TRBD1	TRBJ1-3	.	TRBV25-1	CASSRDSSSGNTIYF	TGTGCCAGCAGTCGGGACAGCAGCTCTGGAAACACCATATATTTT
.	TRBJ2-1	.	TRBV5-1	CASSLFSSYNEQFF	TGCGCCAGCAGCTTGTTTAGCTCCTACAATGAGCAGTTCTTC
.	TRBJ1-2	once	TRBV7-9	CASSLSRGYTF	TGTGCCAGCAGCTTAAGTCGGGGCTACACCTTC
TRBD1	TRBJ1-2	.	TRBV11-2	CASSTYRGDYGYTF	TGTGCCAGCAGCACCTACAGGGGAGACTATGGCTACACCTTC
.	TRBJ1-3	.	TRBV5-1	CASSFQGENTIYF	TGCGCCAGCAGCTTCCAGGGTGAAAACACCATATATTTT
TRBD1	TRBJ1-2	.	TRBV2	CASNPQGRTVKGGYTF	TGTGCCAGCAACCCACAGGGGAGGACAGTTAAGGGTGGCTACACCTTC
TRBD1	TRBJ2-7	.	TRBV6-5	CASSYMTGGPYEQYF	TGTGCCAGCAGTTATATGACAGGGGGGCCCTACGAGCAGTACTTC
.	TRBJ2-7	.	TRBV12-3/TRBV12-4	CASSATGTYEQYF	TGTGCCAGCAGCGCAACCGGGACCTACGAGCAGTACTTC
.	TRBJ2-5	few	TRBV6-5	CASSYSSQETQYF	TGTGCCAGCAGTTATAGTTCTCAAGAGACCCAGTACTTC
TRBD1	TRBJ2-7	.	TRBV18	CASSPIGTGAYEQYF	TGTGCCAGCTCACCAATTGGGACAGGTGCGTACGAGCAGTACTTC
.	TRBJ2-6	.	TRBV10-3	CAISDRSSGANVLTF	TGTGCCATCAGTGACCGTAGTTCTGGGGCCAACGTCCTGACTTTC
TRBD2	TRBJ2-2	few	TRBV10-3	CAISESGTRTGELFF	TGTGCCATCAGTGAGTCAGGGACTAGGACCGGGGAGCTGTTTTTT
TRBD2	TRBJ2-1	.	TRBV18	CASSPLGTSGLSYNEQFF	TGTGCCAGCTCACCATTAGGGACTAGCGGGCTCTCCTACAATGAGCAGTTCTTC
TRBD2	TRBJ2-2	.	TRBV5-4	CASSPRRREAYTGELFF	TGTGCCAGCAGCCCCAGGCGGCGGGAGGCGTACACCGGGGAGCTGTTTTTT
.	TRBJ1-1	.	TRBV25-1	CASSEYGRNTEAFF	TGTGCCAGCAGTGAATACGGGAGGAACACTGAAGCTTTCTTT
.	TRBJ2-2	few	TRBV28	CASSFSRQTGELFF	TGTGCCAGCAGTTTTTCCCGACAAACCGGGGAGCTGTTTTTT
.	TRBJ2-5	.	TRBV7-6	CASSPTIADLLETQYF	TGTGCCAGCAGCCCCACAATAGCAGACCTGCTTGAGACCCAGTACTTC
TRBD1	TRBJ1-6	once	TRBV5-1	CASSPGTGNNSPLHF	TGCGCCAGCAGCCCCGGGACAGGGAACAATTCACCCCTCCACTTT
TRBD1	TRBJ1-1	.	TRBV10-3	CAISTGGKFPEAFF	TGTGCCATCAGTACAGGGGGAAAGTTCCCTGAAGCTTTCTTT
TRBD1	TRBJ2-2	.	TRBV25-1	CASSAGQGSTGELFF	TGTGCCAGCAGTGCGGGACAGGGCTCCACCGGGGAGCTGTTTTTT
TRBD1	TRBJ1-4	.	TRBV7-9	CASLGTGSEEKLFF	TGTGCCAGCCTTGGGACAGGGTCTGAGGAAAAACTGTTTTTT
.	TRBJ2-6	.	TRBV6-2/TRBV6-3	CASSLDSPPGANVLTF	TGTGCCAGCAGCCTCGACTCGCCCCCTGGGGCCAACGTCCTGACTTTC